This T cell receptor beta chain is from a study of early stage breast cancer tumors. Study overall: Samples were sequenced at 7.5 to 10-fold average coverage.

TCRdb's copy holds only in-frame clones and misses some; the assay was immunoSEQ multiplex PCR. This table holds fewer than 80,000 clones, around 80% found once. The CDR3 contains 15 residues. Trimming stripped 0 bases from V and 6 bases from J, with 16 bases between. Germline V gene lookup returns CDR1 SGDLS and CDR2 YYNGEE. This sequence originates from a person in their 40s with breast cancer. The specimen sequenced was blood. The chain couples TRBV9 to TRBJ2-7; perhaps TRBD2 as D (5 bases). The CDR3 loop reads CASSVVAPPSFEQYF. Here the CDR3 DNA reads TGTGCCAGCAGCGTAGTTGCCCCCCCTAGCTTCGAGCAGTACTTC.